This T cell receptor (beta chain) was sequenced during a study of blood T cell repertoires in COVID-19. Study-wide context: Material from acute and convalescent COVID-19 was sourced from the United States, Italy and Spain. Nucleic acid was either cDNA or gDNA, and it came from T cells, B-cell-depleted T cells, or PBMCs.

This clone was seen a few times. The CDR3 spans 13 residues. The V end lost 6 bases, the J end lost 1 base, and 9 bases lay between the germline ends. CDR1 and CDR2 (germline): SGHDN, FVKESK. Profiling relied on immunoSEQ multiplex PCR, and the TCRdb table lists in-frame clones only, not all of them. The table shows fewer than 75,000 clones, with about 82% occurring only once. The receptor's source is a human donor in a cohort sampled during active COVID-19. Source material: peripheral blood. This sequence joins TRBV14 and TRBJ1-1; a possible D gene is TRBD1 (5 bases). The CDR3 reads CASSVGGNTEAFF. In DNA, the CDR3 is TGTGCCAGCAGTGTGGGGGGGAACACTGAAGCTTTCTTT.